This T cell receptor (beta chain) came from a study of radiation and T cells in renal cell carcinoma. The CDR3 runs to 14 residues. Germline V lookup: CDR1 MNHEY, CDR2 SMNVEV (reference sequence). V lost 2 bases, J lost 2 bases, and 9 bases lay in between. Sequencing used immunoSEQ multiplex PCR; TCRdb keeps in-frame clones, though not all of them. The data contain under 100,000 clones, 75% to 85% of them singletons. Time point noted: blood 4 weeks post-SBRT, at nephrectomy. Treatment specified: 15 Gy SBRT to primary tumor, nephrectomy 4 weeks later. The chain has TRBV27 and TRBJ1-1, with D hard to call. The material was blood, obtained from a patient whose treatment included radiotherapy and nephrectomy. This sequence originates from a man aged 55 to 70 with renal cell carcinoma. CDR3 region: CASSLGNTNTEAFF. The CDR3 DNA sequence: TGTGCCAGCAGTTTAGGGAATACTAACACTGAAGCTTTCTTT.